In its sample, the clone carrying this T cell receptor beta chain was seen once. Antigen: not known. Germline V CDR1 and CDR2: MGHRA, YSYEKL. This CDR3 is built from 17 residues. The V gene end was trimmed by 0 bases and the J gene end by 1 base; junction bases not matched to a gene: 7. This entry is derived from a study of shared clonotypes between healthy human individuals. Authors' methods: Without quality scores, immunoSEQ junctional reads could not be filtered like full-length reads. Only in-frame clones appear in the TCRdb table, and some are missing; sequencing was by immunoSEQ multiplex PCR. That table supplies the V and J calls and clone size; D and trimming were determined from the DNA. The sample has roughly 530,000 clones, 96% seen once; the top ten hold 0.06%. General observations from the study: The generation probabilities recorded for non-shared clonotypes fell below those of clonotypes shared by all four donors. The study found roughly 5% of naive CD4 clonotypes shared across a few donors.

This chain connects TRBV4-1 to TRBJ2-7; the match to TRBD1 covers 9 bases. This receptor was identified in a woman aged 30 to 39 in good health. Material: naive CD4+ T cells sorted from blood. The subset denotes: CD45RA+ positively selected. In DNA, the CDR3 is TGCGCCAGCAGCCAAGATCCGGACAGGGGAAAATCCTACGAGCAGTACTTC. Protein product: CASSQDPDRGKSYEQYF.